This T cell receptor (beta chain) was recovered during a study of T cells in Graves' hyperthyroidism and ophthalmopathy. V was clipped by 6 bases and J by 4 bases, with 8 bases between them. This CDR3 has 12 amino acids. Germline loops: CDR1 SGHNT, CDR2 YENEEA. Researchers took RNA transcripts and amplified the TCR beta CDR3 regions from them. Primed by the HTBI set, a first-round RT-PCR was run on the TCR CDR3. TCRdb re-called the multiplex PCR reads through MiXCR, storing one row per CDR3 protein. This sample has around 300,000 distinct CDR3 sequences, with about an eighth found just once. This clonotype was obtained from a woman aged 25 to 39 with Graves' hyperthyroidism that later progressed to Graves' ophthalmopathy. The sequencing input was blood. This chain connects TRBV11-3 to TRBJ2-3; no definite D call. The DNA of the CDR3 is TGTGCCAGCAGATTATTGGCAGATACGCAGTATTTT. Its translation is CASRLLADTQYF. The full variable domain, in which reference TRBV11-3 and TRBJ2-3 provide the parts outside the CDR3, is EAGVVQSPRYKIIEKKQPVAFWCNPISGHNTLYWYLQNLGQGPELLIRYENEEAVDDSQLPKDRFSAERLKGVDSTLKIQPAELGDSAVYLCASRLLADTQYFGPGTRLTVL.